Here is one T cell receptor beta chain with its context. Its antigen is unidentified. The sample originates from a study of shared clonotypes between healthy human individuals. Study summary: With ages of 18 to 49, the donors were a couple of women and a few men. There were three CD4 naive, three CD4 memory, two CD8 naive and one CD8 memory plates per donor.

V shed 0 bases and J shed 1 base, with 13 bases lying between them. The CDR3 loop spans 16 amino acids. From germline, CDR1 is SGHRS and CDR2 YFSETQ. TCRdb's copy holds only in-frame clones and misses some; the assay was immunoSEQ multiplex PCR. Among around 2,000,000 clones, around 95% were seen once, and the ten largest hold roughly 0.13%. Whole-study results and caveats: A generally larger estimated richness was seen in naive subsets than in memory subsets.

The sequence came from a man between 18 and 35 years old in good health. The chain employs TRBV5-1 and TRBJ1-1; no clear D gene. Sequencing was carried out using naive CD4+ T cells sorted from blood. Specified subset: CD45RA+ positively selected. CDR3 sequence: CASSLAGSFRNTEAFF. The DNA for the CDR3 is TGCGCCAGCAGCTTGGCCGGGTCCTTCCGGAACACTGAAGCTTTCTTT.